This T cell receptor (beta chain) was obtained from a study of blood T cell repertoires in COVID-19. Looking at the study overall: Donors in the United States, Italy and Spain gave samples during acute or convalescent COVID-19.

Per the authors' pipeline: Reference gene primer amplification gave nucleated cell count estimates. Clones were read by immunoSEQ multiplex PCR, and TCRdb kept only the in-frame ones, dropping some. V and J calls and clone size follow that table, whereas D and trimming were derived from the DNA. Of 250,000 to 350,000 clones listed, 80% to 90% are singletons. CDR1 is MNHNS, CDR2 SASEGT, per germline. V lost 1 base to trimming and J lost 2 bases, with 9 bases between them. This CDR3 region has 14 residues. The sequenced material came from PBMCs or T cells enriched from blood (not recorded which). The chain is built from TRBV6-1 and TRBJ2-7; no definite D call. This receptor was identified in a woman younger than 45 who had recovered from COVID-19. The CDR3, as DNA: TGTGCCAGCAGTGAAGGGGTACAGCCCTACGAGCAGTACTTC. It translates to CASSEGVQPYEQYF.